This entry lists 23 T cell receptor beta chains sequenced from one sample in a study of a mutant IDH1 vaccine in newly diagnosed glioma. Sample time point: week 35, safety follow-up. Topical imiquimod was applied with each vaccine dose, which held 300 ug of mutant IDH1 20-mer peptide. Antigens of these TCRs are unknown. TCRdb keeps only in-frame clones here, not all; method: immunoSEQ multiplex PCR. The sample holds tens of thousands of clones, 70% to 90% seen once. Here the sequenced sample was PBMCs, taken from a glioma patient whose treatment included an IDH1 peptide vaccine. These receptors all stem from a man younger than 40 with glioma.

This chain joins TRBV28 and TRBJ1-3, with D perhaps matching TRBD1 (6 bases). This CDR3 spans 17 amino acids. In germline, CDR1 is MDHEN, CDR2 SYDVKM. Deletions cut 6 bases from V and 0 bases from J, with 18 bases between. CDR3 coding DNA: TGTGCCAGCAGCTTCGCAGGGCACAGGGACTCTGGAAACACCATATATTTT. Translating it yields CASSFAGHRDSGNTIYF.

The chain joins TRBV7-8 to TRBJ2-6; 7 bases are shared with TRBD1. The V and J ends lost 4 bases and 0 bases, in that order; junction bases with no gene match: 9. CDR3 length equals 18 residues. Germline V gives CDR1 SGHVS, CDR2 FQNEAQ. The CDR3 region is CASSSFGQAISGANVLTF. In DNA, the CDR3 is TGTGCCAGCAGCTCATTTGGACAGGCGATCTCTGGGGCCAACGTCCTGACTTTC.

This clone was detected only once. The chain combines TRBV14 with TRBJ2-5; D is unclear. Trimming removed 3 bases at V and 0 bases at J, with 11 bases between. The CDR3 is 15 residues long. The germline CDR1 and CDR2 sequences are SGHDN and FVKESK. CDR3 nucleotides: TGTGCCAGCAGCCAGTTACGGTGGTACCAAGAGACCCAGTACTTC. Translating it yields CASSQLRWYQETQYF.

V gene TRBV5-8 combines with J gene TRBJ1-5, with 7 nucleotides matching TRBD1. From germline, CDR1 is SGHTS and CDR2 YDEGEE. CDR3 length: 14 residues. V trimming: 3 bases; J trimming: 5 bases; junction bases outside the gene matches: 5. The CDR3 nucleotides read TGTGCCAGCAGCTCTAGGGACAGTTATCAGCCCCAGCATTTT. It is translated as CASSSRDSYQPQHF. The whole variable domain, remainder taken from reference TRBV5-8 and TRBJ1-5, is EAGVTQSPTHLIKTRGQQATLRCSPISGHTSVYWYQQALGLGLQFLLWYDEGEERNRGNFPPRFSGRQFPNYSSELNVNALELEDSALYLCASSSRDSYQPQHFGDGTRLSIL.

The chain joins TRBV19 to TRBJ1-1; D uncertain. CDR1 is LNHDA, CDR2 SQIVND, per germline (reference sequence). The CDR3 consists of 14 residues. V dropped 0 bases and J dropped 0 bases, with 5 bases sitting between them. In DNA, the CDR3 is TGTGCCAGTAGTATAGATAGCATGAACACTGAAGCTTTCTTT. This gives the protein CASSIDSMNTEAFF. Supplemented by reference TRBV19 and TRBJ1-1, the full variable domain reads DGGITQSPKYLFRKEGQNVTLSCEQNLNHDAMYWYRQDPGQGLRLIYYSQIVNDFQKGDIAEGYSVSREKKESFPLTVTSAQKNPTAFYLCASSIDSMNTEAFFGQGTRLTVV.

Concerning this clone itself: Additional DNA sequences in this sample encode the identical CDR3. The chain uses TRBV9 and TRBJ1-1, with D tentatively TRBD1 (6 bases). Germline V lookup: CDR1 SGDLS, CDR2 YYNGEE. This CDR3 is built from 15 residues. V dropped 0 bases and J dropped 0 bases, with 9 bases sitting between them. This chain's CDR3 is CASSVGGQLNTEAFF. The CDR3 coding sequence is TGTGCCAGCAGCGTAGGGGGGCAGCTGAACACTGAAGCTTTCTTT. Full variable domain (missing parts from reference TRBV9 and TRBJ1-1): DSGVTQTPKHLITATGQRVTLRCSPRSGDLSVYWYQQSLDQGLQFLIQYYNGEERAKGNILERFSAQQFPDLHSELNLSSLELGDSALYFCASSVGGQLNTEAFFGQGTRLTVV.

The V and J genes are TRBV28 and TRBJ1-2; tentatively, D is TRBD1 (5 bases). Germline V gives CDR1 MDHEN, CDR2 SYDVKM. V lost 2 bases and J lost 2, with 15 bases in between. The CDR3 covers 16 residues. The chain's CDR3 is CASSLNPLTENYGYTF. For the CDR3, the DNA is TGTGCCAGCAGTTTAAACCCTCTGACAGAGAACTATGGCTACACCTTC.

In its sample, this clone was seen once. The genes are TRBV5-5 and TRBJ2-3; D remains ambiguous. This CDR3 is built from 15 residues. Germline V gene data show CDR1 as SGHKS and CDR2 as YYEKEE (reference sequence). V lost 3 bases and J 1 base, leaving 12 bases between the germline ends. CDR3 amino acids: CASSSPTVGTDTQYF. Written as DNA, the CDR3 is TGTGCCAGCAGCTCGCCAACCGTGGGCACAGATACGCAGTATTTT.

This chain uses TRBV5-1 with TRBJ2-2, with 13 nucleotides matching TRBD2. This CDR3 has 16 amino acids. Germline-derived CDR1 and CDR2 are SGHRS and YFSETQ. With V trimmed by 4 bases and J by 5 bases, 5 bases remained unmatched. CDR3: CASSPTSGGATGELFF. The CDR3, as DNA: TGCGCCAGCAGCCCCACTAGCGGGGGGGCAACCGGGGAGCTGTTTTTT.

CDR3 amino acids: CASSKGFTGNQPQHF. CDR3 nucleotides: TGTGCCAGCAGCAAGGGGTTCACAGGCAATCAGCCCCAGCATTTT. The rearrangement uses TRBV21-1 and TRBJ1-5. TRBV21-1 is flagged as a pseudogene. The length of the CDR3 is 15 residues.

The V gene is TRBV6-6, the J gene TRBJ1-1; no firm D call. Germline-derived CDR1 and CDR2 are MNHNY and SVGAGI (reference sequence). Trimming took 6 bases from V and 0 from J, leaving 2 bases between them. The CDR3 totals 11 residues. The CDR3 region is CASRMNTEAFF. CDR3 in DNA: TGTGCCAGCAGGATGAACACTGAAGCTTTCTTT.

V gene TRBV4-1 combines with J gene TRBJ1-1; D gene ambiguous. The CDR3 length is 17 residues. V lost 3 bases and J lost 4, with 21 bases in between. Germline V gene data show CDR1 as MGHRA and CDR2 as YSYEKL. CDR3 residues: CASSQPRNAGRATEAFF. CDR3 in DNA: TGCGCCAGCAGCCAGCCCAGGAACGCCGGACGGGCCACTGAAGCTTTCTTT.

The chain joins TRBV9 to TRBJ2-1; either TRBD1 or TRBD2 may fit D (7 bases each). Deletions cut 2 bases from V and 5 bases from J, with 23 bases between. CDR1 and CDR2 (germline): SGDLS, YYNGEE. The length of the CDR3 is 18 residues. CDR3 region: CASSVTPKTGEGHNEQFF. The CDR3 coding sequence is TGTGCCAGCAGCGTTACTCCTAAAACAGGGGAGGGCCACAATGAGCAGTTCTTC.

This chain uses TRBV7-2 with TRBJ1-1; D is unresolved. There are 15 residues in the CDR3. Trimming cost V 5 bases and J 0 bases, with 13 bases left between them. Germline V gene data show CDR1 as SGHTA and CDR2 as FQGNSA. The CDR3 loop is CASSLLRQLNTEAFF. The CDR3 nucleotides read TGTGCCAGCAGCCTATTAAGGCAGCTGAACACTGAAGCTTTCTTT.

V and J are TRBV5-1 and TRBJ2-3; 12 bases line up with TRBD2. Trimming at V came to 1 base and at J to 5 bases, leaving 8 bases not matched to a gene. The CDR3 runs to 17 residues. Germline CDR1 is SGHRS and CDR2 is YFSETQ. CDR3 sequence: CASSLLASGGAKDTQYF. The CDR3 DNA is TGCGCCAGCAGCTTGTTAGCTAGCGGGGGGGCGAAAGATACGCAGTATTTT.

This clone was observed a single time. One end of the junction fails to match germline, which may point to a read error. For the CDR3, the DNA is TGTGCCGGCAGCTTAGAGCAGGGCATTCAGTACTTC. This codes for CAGSLEQGIQYF. The chain combines TRBV7-2 with TRBJ2-4; TRBD1 is a possible D gene (5 bases). This CDR3 is built from 12 residues. Germline assignment: CDR1 SGHTA and CDR2 FQGNSA.

This clone was counted once. The chain joins TRBV7-2 to TRBJ2-7; TRBD1 aligns across 10 bases. The V gene's germline CDR1 is SGHTA and CDR2 FQGNSA. The CDR3 runs to 15 residues. Trimming at V came to 3 bases and at J to 4 bases, leaving 6 bases not matched to a gene. Here the CDR3 DNA reads TGTGCCAGCAGCTTCGGACAGGGGGGGATATACGAGCAGTACTTC. Encoded protein: CASSFGQGGIYEQYF.

The chain has TRBV30 and TRBJ1-1, with D uncertain. Germline-derived CDR1 and CDR2 are GTSNPN and SVGIG (reference sequence). Between the trimmed V and J ends, which lost 1 base and 4 bases, there was a span of 16 bases. The CDR3 length is 15 residues. CDR3 loop: CAWSDNPGFTTEAFF. The CDR3 DNA is TGTGCCTGGAGTGATAACCCCGGATTTACCACTGAAGCTTTCTTT.

The chain couples TRBV30 to TRBJ2-5; D unclear. The germline V gene has CDR1 GTSNPN and CDR2 SVGIG (reference sequence). Trimming left V 2 bases short and J 1 base short, with 5 bases between. This CDR3 is built from 12 residues. The CDR3 DNA reads as TGTGCCTGGAGTATTGTCCAAGAGACCCAGTACTTC. Residues: CAWSIVQETQYF.

This rearrangement joins TRBV2 to TRBJ2-1; tentatively, D is TRBD1 (6 bases). V was cut by 8 bases and J by 5 bases, with 13 bases left in between. The CDR3 covers 13 residues. CDR1 and CDR2 (germline): SNHLY, FYNNEI. The CDR3 reads CASEFQGNNEQFF. In nucleotides, the CDR3 is TGTGCCAGCGAATTCCAGGGGAACAATGAGCAGTTCTTC.

The CDR3 nucleotides are TGTGCCAGCAGCTTAGGTCGGCCGCCCGATGAGCAGTTCTTC. The encoded protein is CASSLGRPPDEQFF. The chain links TRBV7-8 to TRBJ2-1; no clear D gene. The germline V and J ends were trimmed by 1 base and 8 bases, with 12 bases remaining between them. Germline CDR1 and CDR2: SGHVS and FQNEAQ. This CDR3 is 14 amino acids long.

The chain links TRBV7-8 to TRBJ2-3; D unresolved. This CDR3 contains 12 residues. The V end was cut by 4 bases, the J end by 4 bases, with 6 bases between. The germline CDR1 and CDR2 sequences are SGHVS and FQNEAQ. Here the CDR3 DNA reads TGTGCCAGCAGCTCGGTCCCAGATACGCAGTATTTT. It specifies CASSSVPDTQYF.

The chain couples TRBV5-1 to TRBJ1-1, with D possibly matching TRBD1 (5 bases). The V gene's germline CDR1 is SGHRS and CDR2 YFSETQ. The length of the CDR3 is 13 residues. The V end lost 4 bases, the J end lost 3 bases, and 10 bases lay between the germline ends. The CDR3 spells CASSRGSDTEAFF. The CDR3, as DNA: TGCGCCAGCAGCCGGGGGTCGGACACTGAAGCTTTCTTT.